Detailed here is one T cell receptor (beta chain). Its cognate antigen is unknown. TCR beta cDNA libraries included unique molecular identifiers. Input amounts of 1 to 10 million T cells were used. These gave 500,000 or so cDNA molecules, so each molecule approximated one T cell. Using its own MiXCR run on the PCR reads, TCRdb lists one record per CDR3 protein. Among hundreds of thousands of distinct CDR3 sequences listed, approximately 38% were seen once. The source of the sample is a study of post-analysis software for immune sequencing data. Whole-study context: Progressive-relapsing, secondary progressive and relapsing-remitting multiple sclerosis were among the disease courses included.

CDR3 length: 19 residues. Germline trimming cut 2 bases from V and 1 base from J; bases unmatched to any gene: 12. Germline lookup yields CDR1 SEHNR and CDR2 FQNEAQ (reference sequence). Study results and caveats: Strong co-clustering by F measure linked samples that shared a preparation batch. Comparison of patients with controls showed five TRBV segments more frequent in patients, TRBV5-6, TRBV5-1 and TRBV20-1 among them. Compared against controls, patients with multiple sclerosis displayed significantly lower normalized Chao1 diversity.

The chain uses TRBV7-9 and TRBJ2-5; 11 nucleotides match TRBD2. The receptor was derived from a girl aged 2-9 years with multiple sclerosis. Sequencing was done on a sample of blood. This CDR3 reads CASSLCYTSGSPIQETQYF. CDR3 nucleotides: TGTGCCAGCAGCTTATGCTATACTAGCGGGAGCCCAATCCAAGAGACCCAGTACTTC.